These 16 T cell receptor beta chains originate from one sample sequenced in a study of cytomegalovirus exposure and HLA in healthy donors. A multiplex PCR was run with 60 Vbeta primers and 13 Jbeta primers. Measured with immunoSEQ multiplex PCR; TCRdb has only the in-frame clones, and not every one. This table has over 90,000 clones, around 85% appearing once. The specimen was PBMCs. These receptors were collected from a man between 35 and 55 years old in good health and CMV-seropositive.

V is TRBV9 and J is TRBJ1-1; D remains ambiguous. The germline V gene has CDR1 SGDLS and CDR2 YYNGEE. Trimming removed 0 bases at V and 0 bases at J, with 12 bases between. CDR3 length equals 16 residues. CDR3 DNA sequence: TGTGCCAGCAGCGTAGTCGCAGGCCCCATGAACACTGAAGCTTTCTTT. This sequence encodes CASSVVAGPMNTEAFF. The full variable domain, its missing parts supplied by reference TRBV9 and TRBJ1-1, is DSGVTQTPKHLITATGQRVTLRCSPRSGDLSVYWYQQSLDQGLQFLIQYYNGEERAKGNILERFSAQQFPDLHSELNLSSLELGDSALYFCASSVVAGPMNTEAFFGQGTRLTVV.

This clone showed up just once. The chain joins TRBV19 to TRBJ2-1; 11 bases match TRBD2. CDR3 size: 16 residues. Germline lookup yields CDR1 LNHDA and CDR2 SQIVND (reference sequence). J gave up 2 bases and V 4 bases, and 4 bases lay outside the gene matches. CDR3 bases: TGTGCCAGTAGTACCTATAGCGGGAGGGCCTACAATGAGCAGTTCTTC. Protein: CASSTYSGRAYNEQFF. Together with reference TRBV19 and TRBJ2-1, the CDR3 gives the full variable domain: DGGITQSPKYLFRKEGQNVTLSCEQNLNHDAMYWYRQDPGQGLRLIYYSQIVNDFQKGDIAEGYSVSREKKESFPLTVTSAQKNPTAFYLCASSTYSGRAYNEQFFGPGTRLTVL.

The CDR3, as DNA: TGTGCCAGCAGCCACCTGGGTGCAGGGCCTAATGAAAAACTGTTTTTT. This gives the protein CASSHLGAGPNEKLFF. This chain uses TRBV7-9 with TRBJ1-4, with D tentatively TRBD1 (5 bases). Germline assignment: CDR1 SEHNR and CDR2 FQNEAQ (reference sequence). CDR3 length: 16 amino acids. V gave up 5 bases and J gave up 3 bases, with 16 bases separating them.

This sequence joins TRBV18 and TRBJ2-2; D is ambiguous. The V and J ends lost 0 bases and 0 bases respectively, with 8 bases between them. The length of the CDR3 is 16 residues. Germline CDR1 and CDR2: KGHSH and LQKENI. This chain's CDR3 is CASSPPRLSNTGELFF. The DNA for the CDR3 is TGTGCCAGCTCACCACCGAGACTGTCGAACACCGGGGAGCTGTTTTTT.

V usage is TRBV6-5 and J usage is TRBJ1-2; D not certain. V lost 3 bases and J 8 bases, leaving 10 bases between the germline ends. Germline V gives CDR1 MNHEY, CDR2 SVGAGI. The CDR3 covers 12 residues. DNA of the CDR3: TGTGCCAGCAGTTATACGGGCGGGGGCTACACCTTC. Its protein is CASSYTGGGYTF.

This sequence joins TRBV6-1 and TRBJ2-7, with D possibly matching TRBD2 (5 bases). CDR1 and CDR2 (germline): MNHNS, SASEGT. Between the trimmed V and J ends, which lost 1 base and 5 bases, there was a span of 15 bases. CDR3 length: 15 residues. The CDR3 reads CASSEDQVARDEQYF. The CDR3 DNA sequence: TGTGCCAGCAGTGAAGACCAGGTTGCGCGGGACGAGCAGTACTTC.

This clone was counted only a few times. The chain uses TRBV7-9 and TRBJ2-2, with D hard to call. Trimming shortened V by 4 bases and J by 5 bases, and 5 bases separated the two germline ends. The CDR3 spans 12 residues. Per the germline V gene, CDR1 is SEHNR and CDR2 is FQNEAQ (reference sequence). The CDR3 DNA reads TGTGCCAGCAGCTCCGGTACCGGGGAGCTGTTTTTT. Its protein product is CASSSGTGELFF.

The chain recombines TRBV7-9 with TRBJ2-7, with unresolved D. Per germline, CDR1 SEHNR and CDR2 FQNEAQ (reference sequence). This CDR3 is 14 amino acids long. Trimming removed 1 base from V and 1 base from J, with 8 bases in between. The CDR3 loop reads CASSLVPVSYEQYF. CDR3 nucleotide sequence: TGTGCCAGCAGCTTAGTCCCCGTTTCCTACGAGCAGTACTTC.

The gene calls are TRBV9 and TRBJ1-1; D possibly corresponds to TRBD1 (6 bases). CDR1 and CDR2 from the germline V gene are SGDLS and YYNGEE. This CDR3 is 13 amino acids long. With 4 bases removed from V and 3 bases from J, the gap between germline ends came to 10 bases. The CDR3 DNA is TGTGCCAGCAGCCCTCGACAGGACACTGAAGCTTTCTTT. It yields the protein CASSPRQDTEAFF.

The J gene is TRBJ1-1, the V gene TRBV18; D is unresolved. V was cut by 3 bases and J by 0 bases, with 5 bases left in between. Germline CDR1 is KGHSH and CDR2 is LQKENI. This CDR3 is built from 13 residues. CDR3: CASSPTLNTEAFF. DNA for the CDR3: TGTGCCAGCTCACCCACACTGAACACTGAAGCTTTCTTT.

This clone was seen more than once but under ten times. This sequence joins TRBV30 and TRBJ1-2; perhaps TRBD1 as D (5 bases). The V gene's germline CDR1 is GTSNPN and CDR2 SVGIG (reference sequence). CDR3 size: 16 residues. V was cut by 0 bases and J by 4 bases, with 18 bases left in between. The chain's CDR3 is CAWSVRAGSLSYGYTF. The CDR3 DNA sequence: TGTGCCTGGAGTGTACGGGCAGGGTCCTTATCCTATGGCTACACCTTC.

This clone has a handful of counts. The rearrangement joins TRBV7-6 to TRBJ2-2, with TRBD2 matching 8 bases. Germline V gene data show CDR1 as SGHVS and CDR2 as FNYEAQ. The trim removed 1 base at V and 4 bases at J, leaving 2 bases unmatched. This CDR3 region has 15 residues. In DNA, the CDR3 is TGTGCCAGCAGCTTAGATGCGGGAGGCACCGGGGAGCTGTTTTTT. Translating gives CASSLDAGGTGELFF.

V gene TRBV7-8 combines with J gene TRBJ1-1; 8 bases are a match to TRBD1. V shed 0 bases, J shed 11 bases, and the junction held 5 bases outside the gene matches. Germline CDR1 reads SGHVS; CDR2 reads FQNEAQ. The CDR3 runs to 13 residues. CDR3 nucleotides: TGTGCCAGCAGCTTAGCGCAGGGGGCGCGGGCTTTCTTT. Protein: CASSLAQGARAFF.

In this sample, this clone turned up once. The chain has TRBV5-6 and TRBJ1-2; TRBD1 might be the D (5 bases). The CDR3 spans 13 residues. Germline V gene lookup returns CDR1 SGHDT and CDR2 YYEEEE. V was trimmed by 4 bases and J by 5 bases, leaving 12 bases between them. CDR3 in DNA: TGTGCCAGCAGCGAGACAGCTTCATATGGCTACACCTTC. It codes for CASSETASYGYTF.

This chain links TRBV27 with TRBJ2-4; D remains unclear. The CDR3 spans 14 residues. Germline V gives CDR1 MNHEY, CDR2 SMNVEV (reference sequence). Trimming took 9 bases from V and 6 from J, leaving 18 bases between them. In DNA form, the CDR3 reads TGTGCCAGACCCCCCACAGAGTCATCAAACATTCAGTACTTC. This encodes CARPPTESSNIQYF.

The V and J genes are TRBV6-5 and TRBJ1-5; 9 bases match TRBD1. Germline lookup yields CDR1 MNHEY and CDR2 SVGAGI. Unmatched junction bases numbered 7, after V lost 5 bases and J lost 5 bases. The CDR3 has 15 residues. CDR3 coding DNA: TGTGCCAGCAGTCCCGGGACAGGGTTTTATCAGCCCCAGCATTTT. Its translation: CASSPGTGFYQPQHF.